This is a list of T cell receptor beta chains from one sample in a study of shared clonotypes between healthy human individuals. This table comes from immunoSEQ multiplex PCR, and its TCRdb copy is limited to in-frame clones, with some not included. The data show roughly 2.5 million clones, approximately 94% seen once. The sequenced sample consisted of naive CD4+ T cells sorted from blood. Receptors were obtained from a man younger than 30 in good health. Both conserved end residues are part of each CDR3. The D gene is left open where the match is weak. Not every row has a clone size; where given, it reads once, few, many or a size class.

v_gene,j_gene,d_gene,abundance,CDR3aa,CDR3nt
TRBV30,TRBJ2-3,-,-,CACRTTTDTQYF,TGTGCCTGCCGGACTACGACAGATACGCAGTATTTT
TRBV6-6,TRBJ1-4,TRBD1,-,CASSDGQGRGEKLFF,TGTGCCAGCAGTGACGGACAGGGGAGAGGTGAAAAACTGTTTTTT
TRBV18,TRBJ2-2,-,-,CASSWFEATNTGELFF,TGTGCCAGCTCTTGGTTTGAGGCCACTAACACCGGGGAGCTGTTTTTT
TRBV7-9,TRBJ1-5,-,-,CASSLGGANQPQHF,TGTGCCAGCAGCTTAGGGGGGGCGAATCAGCCCCAGCATTTT
TRBV30,TRBJ1-3,-,-,CAWSQDSSGNTIYF,TGTGCCTGGAGTCAAGACAGCTCTGGAAACACCATATATTTT
TRBV30,TRBJ1-3,-,-,CAWSVWEFYTVGRSSGNTIYF,TGTGCCTGGAGTGTATGGGAATTCTATACGGTGGGGCGCTCCTCTGGAAACACCATATATTTT
TRBV6-6,TRBJ1-6,-,-,CASRGDNYNSPLHF,TGTGCCAGCAGAGGGGACAACTATAATTCACCCCTCCACTTT
TRBV14,TRBJ1-1,-,-,CASNTWADTEAFF,TGTGCCAGCAATACCTGGGCTGACACTGAAGCTTTCTTT
TRBV6-1,TRBJ2-7,-,-,CASENRVSSYEQYF,TGTGCCAGTGAGAACAGGGTTAGCTCCTACGAGCAGTACTTC
TRBV5-8,TRBJ2-7,-,-,CASSFQDRSYEQYF,TGTGCCAGCAGCTTCCAGGACCGGTCCTACGAGCAGTACTTC
TRBV6-1,TRBJ1-1,-,-,CASSEGGLNTEAFF,TGTGCCAGCAGTGAAGGCGGGCTGAACACTGAAGCTTTCTTT
TRBV5-1,TRBJ1-1,-,-,CASSLGQGSMNTEAFF,TGCGCCAGCAGCTTGGGGCAGGGTTCGATGAACACTGAAGCTTTCTTT
TRBV10-3,TRBJ1-1,-,-,CAIKGGLILNTEAFF,TGTGCCATCAAGGGGGGCCTGATTTTGAACACTGAAGCTTTCTTT
TRBV5-4,TRBJ2-1,-,-,CASSNVTVHNEQFF,TGTGCCAGCAGCAACGTGACAGTGCACAATGAGCAGTTCTTC
TRBV7-8,TRBJ2-3,TRBD1,-,CASSLRDRDTDTQYF,TGTGCCAGCAGCCTCCGGGACAGGGACACAGATACGCAGTATTTT
TRBV5-1,TRBJ1-5,-,-,CASSLDHPNQPQHF,TGCGCCAGCAGCTTGGACCATCCCAATCAGCCCCAGCATTTT
TRBV6-5,TRBJ2-7,-,-,CASSYKFEPSSYEQYF,TGTGCCAGCAGTTACAAGTTTGAGCCGAGCTCCTACGAGCAGTACTTC
TRBV27,TRBJ1-5,-,once,CASSFEEGQPQHF,TGTGCCAGCAGTTTTGAGGAGGGTCAGCCCCAGCATTTT
TRBV7-2,TRBJ2-3,-,-,CASSRQVSTDTQYF,TGTGCCAGCAGCCGACAGGTTAGCACAGATACGCAGTATTTT
TRBV9,TRBJ1-1,TRBD1,-,CASSARDRMNTEAFF,TGTGCCAGCAGCGCCCGGGACAGGATGAACACTGAAGCTTTCTTT
TRBV6-1,TRBJ2-7,-,-,CASSDFIGSYEQYF,TGTGCCAGCAGTGATTTTATCGGATCCTACGAGCAGTACTTC
TRBV7-2,TRBJ2-1,-,-,CASLKKDSGYNEQFF,TGTGCCAGCTTGAAGAAGGACAGTGGGTACAATGAGCAGTTCTTC
TRBV18,TRBJ2-7,TRBD1,-,CASSPREGAASEQYF,TGTGCCAGCTCACCACGAGAGGGGGCGGCTTCCGAGCAGTACTTC
TRBV2,TRBJ1-5,TRBD1,-,CASSVPGGKGNQPQHF,TGTGCCAGCAGTGTGCCAGGGGGCAAAGGCAATCAGCCCCAGCATTTT
TRBV5-1,TRBJ2-7,-,-,CASPQGPSSYEQYF,TGCGCCAGCCCTCAGGGCCCCAGCTCCTACGAGCAGTACTTC
TRBV6-6,TRBJ1-6,-,-,CASVGLQLQRSPLHF,TGTGCCAGCGTGGGGTTGCAACTACAAAGATCACCCCTCCACTTT
TRBV30,TRBJ2-1,-,-,CAWSRLAAYNEQFF,TGTGCCTGGTCGCGGCTAGCAGCTTACAATGAGCAGTTCTTC
TRBV6-5,TRBJ1-6,TRBD1,-,CATSSGQSSYNSPLHF,TGTGCCACCAGTTCGGGACAGAGCTCCTATAATTCACCCCTCCACTTT
TRBV7-2,TRBJ1-2,-,-,CASSLAPGNYGYTF,TGTGCCAGCAGCTTAGCTCCAGGGAACTATGGCTACACCTTC
TRBV2,TRBJ2-1,-,once,CASSVDQFYNEQFF,TGTGCCAGCAGTGTAGACCAATTCTACAATGAGCAGTTCTTC
TRBV6-5,TRBJ2-3,TRBD1,-,CASSWGQGVTSDTQYF,TGTGCCAGCAGTTGGGGACAGGGGGTCACATCAGATACGCAGTATTTT